Described below is a single T cell receptor beta chain sequence and its context. Its antigen is still unknown. The data are from a study of shared clonotypes between healthy human individuals. Study-level background: Three plates each covered CD4 naive and memory; CD8 naive two, CD8 memory one.

Study findings and constraints: In contrast to clonotypes shared by all four donors, non-shared clonotypes had lower generation probabilities. Having only a few donors restricted how much genetic and exposure-history diversity was captured.

Germline V gene lookup returns CDR1 MNHEY and CDR2 SMNVEV (reference sequence). Unmatched junction bases numbered 9, after V lost 6 bases and J lost 6 bases. The CDR3 extends over 15 amino acids. Naive-designated CD8 cells lacked CD45RO, were positively enriched for CCR7, and omitted terminally differentiated effector memory CD45RA+ cells. Within Nashville, Tennessee resided all donors, each a Caucasian adult. Method: immunoSEQ multiplex PCR; TCRdb's copy keeps in-frame clones and lacks some. Here the sample spans about 2 million clones, approximately 95% being singletons. The gene calls are TRBV27 and TRBJ2-7; 12 positions agree with TRBD2. This TCR was sampled from a man aged 18 to 29 in good health. The sample consisted of naive CD8+ T cells sorted from blood. As DNA, the CDR3 is TGTGCCAGCAGCCGACTAGCGGGGGTTCTTAGCGAGCAGTACTTC. Its protein is CASSRLAGVLSEQYF.